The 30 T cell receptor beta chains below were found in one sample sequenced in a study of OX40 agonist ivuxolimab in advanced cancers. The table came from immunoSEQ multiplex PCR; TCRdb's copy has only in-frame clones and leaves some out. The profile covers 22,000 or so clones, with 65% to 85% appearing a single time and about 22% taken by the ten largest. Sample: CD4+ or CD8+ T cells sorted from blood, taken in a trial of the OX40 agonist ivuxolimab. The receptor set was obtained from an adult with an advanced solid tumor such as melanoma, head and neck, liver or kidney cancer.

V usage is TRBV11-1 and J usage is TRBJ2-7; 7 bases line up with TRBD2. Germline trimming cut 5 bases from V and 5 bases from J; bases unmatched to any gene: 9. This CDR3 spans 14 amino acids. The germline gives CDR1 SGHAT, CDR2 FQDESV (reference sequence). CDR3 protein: CASSGDYPSNEQYF. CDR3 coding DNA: TGTGCCAGCAGCGGGGACTACCCTTCTAACGAGCAGTACTTC.

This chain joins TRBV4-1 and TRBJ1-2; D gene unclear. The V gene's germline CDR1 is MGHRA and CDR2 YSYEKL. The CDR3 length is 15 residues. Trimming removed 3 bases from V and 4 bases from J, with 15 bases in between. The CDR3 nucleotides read TGCGCCAGCAGCCAGTTAAACCGAAAGACCTATGGCTACACCTTC. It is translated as CASSQLNRKTYGYTF.

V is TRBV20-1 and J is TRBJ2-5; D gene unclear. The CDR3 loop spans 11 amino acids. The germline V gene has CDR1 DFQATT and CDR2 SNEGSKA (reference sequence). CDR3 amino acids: CRSGGEETQYF. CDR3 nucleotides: TGCAGGTCCGGCGGAGAGGAGACCCAGTACTTC.

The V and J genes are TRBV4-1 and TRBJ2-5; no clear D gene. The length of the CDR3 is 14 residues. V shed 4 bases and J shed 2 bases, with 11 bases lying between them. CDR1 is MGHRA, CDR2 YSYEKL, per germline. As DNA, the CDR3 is TGCGCCAGCAGCCTTCCCGAGAGTCAAGAGACCCAGTACTTC. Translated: CASSLPESQETQYF.

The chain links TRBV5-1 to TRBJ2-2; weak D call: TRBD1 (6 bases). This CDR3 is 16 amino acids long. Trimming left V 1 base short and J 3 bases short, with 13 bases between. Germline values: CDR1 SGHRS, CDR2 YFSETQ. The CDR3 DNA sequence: TGCGCCAGCAGCTTGCAGGTCAGGGGTGACACCGGGGAGCTGTTTTTT. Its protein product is CASSLQVRGDTGELFF.

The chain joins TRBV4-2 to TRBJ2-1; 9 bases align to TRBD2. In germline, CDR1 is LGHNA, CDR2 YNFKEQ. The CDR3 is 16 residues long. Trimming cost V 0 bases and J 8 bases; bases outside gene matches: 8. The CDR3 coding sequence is TGTGCCAGCAGCCAAGATAAAAGCGGGGGGTCCGATGAGCAGTTCTTC. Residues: CASSQDKSGGSDEQFF.

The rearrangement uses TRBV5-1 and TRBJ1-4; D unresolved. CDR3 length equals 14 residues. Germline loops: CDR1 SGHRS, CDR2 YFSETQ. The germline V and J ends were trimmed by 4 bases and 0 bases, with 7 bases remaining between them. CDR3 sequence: CASSEPATNEKLFF. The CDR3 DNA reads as TGCGCCAGCAGCGAACCGGCAACTAATGAAAAACTGTTTTTT.

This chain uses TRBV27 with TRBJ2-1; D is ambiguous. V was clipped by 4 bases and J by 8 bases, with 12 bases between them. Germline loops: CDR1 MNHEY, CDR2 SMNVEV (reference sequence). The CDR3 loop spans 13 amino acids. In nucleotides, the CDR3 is TGTGCCAGCAGTTGGGCTAACTTCCATGAGCAGTTCTTC. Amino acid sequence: CASSWANFHEQFF.

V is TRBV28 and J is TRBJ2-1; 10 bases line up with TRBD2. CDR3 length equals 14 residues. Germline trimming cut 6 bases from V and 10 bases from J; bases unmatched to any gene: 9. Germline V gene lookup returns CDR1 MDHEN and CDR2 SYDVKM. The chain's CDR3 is CASRPGLARLEQFF. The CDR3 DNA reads TGTGCCAGCAGACCGGGACTAGCGCGGCTGGAGCAGTTCTTC.

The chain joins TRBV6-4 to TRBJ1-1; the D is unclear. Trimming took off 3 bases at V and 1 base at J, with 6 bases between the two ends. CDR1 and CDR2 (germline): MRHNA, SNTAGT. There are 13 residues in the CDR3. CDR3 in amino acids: CASSDIQNTEAFF. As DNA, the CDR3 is TGTGCCAGCAGTGATATCCAGAACACTGAAGCTTTCTTT.

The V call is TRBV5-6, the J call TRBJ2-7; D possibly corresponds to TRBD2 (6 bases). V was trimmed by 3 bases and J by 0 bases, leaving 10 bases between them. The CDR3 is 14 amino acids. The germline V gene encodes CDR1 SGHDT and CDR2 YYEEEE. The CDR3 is CASSWGLPSYEQYF. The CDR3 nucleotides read TGTGCCAGCAGCTGGGGACTTCCCTCCTACGAGCAGTACTTC.

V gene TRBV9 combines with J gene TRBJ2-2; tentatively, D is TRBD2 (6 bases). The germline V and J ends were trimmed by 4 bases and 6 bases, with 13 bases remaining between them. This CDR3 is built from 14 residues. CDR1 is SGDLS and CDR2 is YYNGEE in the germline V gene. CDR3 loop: CASSSRDSPGELFF. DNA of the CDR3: TGTGCCAGCAGCAGCCGGGACTCCCCCGGGGAGCTGTTTTTT. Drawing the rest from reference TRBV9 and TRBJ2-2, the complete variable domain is DSGVTQTPKHLITATGQRVTLRCSPRSGDLSVYWYQQSLDQGLQFLIQYYNGEERAKGNILERFSAQQFPDLHSELNLSSLELGDSALYFCASSSRDSPGELFFGEGSRLTVL.

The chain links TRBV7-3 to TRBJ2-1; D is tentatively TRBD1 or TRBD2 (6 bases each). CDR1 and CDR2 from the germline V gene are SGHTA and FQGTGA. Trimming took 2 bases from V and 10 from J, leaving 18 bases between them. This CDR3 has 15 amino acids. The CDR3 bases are TGTGCCAGCAGCTTATCTGACGGGGGCCTGGGAGAGCAGTTCTTC. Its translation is CASSLSDGGLGEQFF.

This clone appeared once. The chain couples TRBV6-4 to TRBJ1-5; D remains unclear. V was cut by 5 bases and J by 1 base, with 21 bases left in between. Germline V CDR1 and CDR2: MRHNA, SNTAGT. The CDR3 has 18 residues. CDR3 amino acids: CASSRKKIPGESNQPQHF. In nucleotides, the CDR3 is TGTGCCAGCAGTAGAAAAAAAATTCCGGGAGAAAGCAATCAGCCCCAGCATTTT.

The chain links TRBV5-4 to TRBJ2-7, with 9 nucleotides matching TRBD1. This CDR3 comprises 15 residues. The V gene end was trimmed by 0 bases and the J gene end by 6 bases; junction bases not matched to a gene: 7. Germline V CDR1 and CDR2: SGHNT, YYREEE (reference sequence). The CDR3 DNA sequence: TGTGCCAGCAGCTTGGAGACAGGGGGTTTATCCGAGCAGTACTTC. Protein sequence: CASSLETGGLSEQYF.

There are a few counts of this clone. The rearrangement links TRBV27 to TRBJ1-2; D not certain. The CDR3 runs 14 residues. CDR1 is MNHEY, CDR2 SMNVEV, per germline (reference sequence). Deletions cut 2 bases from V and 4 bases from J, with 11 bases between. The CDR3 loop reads CASSLNWPPYGYTF. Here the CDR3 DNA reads TGTGCCAGCAGTTTAAATTGGCCGCCCTATGGCTACACCTTC.

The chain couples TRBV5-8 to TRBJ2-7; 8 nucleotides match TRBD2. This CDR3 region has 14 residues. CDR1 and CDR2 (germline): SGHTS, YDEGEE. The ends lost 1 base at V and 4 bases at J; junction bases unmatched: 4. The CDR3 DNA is TGTGCCAGCAGCTTGCCACTAGCGGCGTACGAGCAGTACTTC. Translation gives CASSLPLAAYEQYF.

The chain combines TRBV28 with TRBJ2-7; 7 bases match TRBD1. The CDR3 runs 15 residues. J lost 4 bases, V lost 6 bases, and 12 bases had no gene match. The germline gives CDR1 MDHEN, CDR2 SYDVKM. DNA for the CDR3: TGTGCCAGCAGCTTCTCAGGGGGACACCCTTACGAGCAGTACTTC. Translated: CASSFSGGHPYEQYF.

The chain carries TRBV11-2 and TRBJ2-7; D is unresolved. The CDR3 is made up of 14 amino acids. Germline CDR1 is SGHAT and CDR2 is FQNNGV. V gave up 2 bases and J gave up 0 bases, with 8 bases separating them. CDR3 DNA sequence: TGTGCCAGCAGCTTAACCGCGATCTCCTACGAGCAGTACTTC. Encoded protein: CASSLTAISYEQYF.

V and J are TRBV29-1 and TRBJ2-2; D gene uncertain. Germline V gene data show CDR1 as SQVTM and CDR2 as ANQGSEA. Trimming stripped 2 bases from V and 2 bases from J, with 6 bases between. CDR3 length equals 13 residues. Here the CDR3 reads CSVEKGNTGELFF. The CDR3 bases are TGCAGCGTTGAAAAGGGTAACACCGGGGAGCTGTTTTTT.

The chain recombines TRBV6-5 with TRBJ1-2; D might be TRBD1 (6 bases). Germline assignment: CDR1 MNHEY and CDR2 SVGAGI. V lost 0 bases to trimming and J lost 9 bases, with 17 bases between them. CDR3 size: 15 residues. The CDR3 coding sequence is TGTGCCAGCAGTTACTCGAACGGGGACAATGCGCGCTACACCTTC. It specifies CASSYSNGDNARYTF.

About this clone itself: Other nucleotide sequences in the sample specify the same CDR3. CDR3 nucleotide sequence: TGTGCCAGCAGCGTAGAGGCGGGAGGAGCCTACGAGCAGTACTTC. Encoded protein: CASSVEAGGAYEQYF. The chain couples TRBV9 to TRBJ2-7; TRBD2 agrees at 8 bases. Trimming removed 0 bases from V and 2 bases from J; junction bases left unmatched: 4. Germline values: CDR1 SGDLS, CDR2 YYNGEE. The CDR3 runs to 15 residues. Full variable domain (missing parts from reference TRBV9 and TRBJ2-7): DSGVTQTPKHLITATGQRVTLRCSPRSGDLSVYWYQQSLDQGLQFLIQYYNGEERAKGNILERFSAQQFPDLHSELNLSSLELGDSALYFCASSVEAGGAYEQYFGPGTRLTVT.

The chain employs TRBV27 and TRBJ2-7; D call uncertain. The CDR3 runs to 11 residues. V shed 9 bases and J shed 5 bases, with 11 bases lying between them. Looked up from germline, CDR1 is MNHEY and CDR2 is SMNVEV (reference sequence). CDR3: CASSVGNEQYF. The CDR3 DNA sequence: TGTGCCAGTTCGGTGGGCAACGAGCAGTACTTC.

Here the CDR3 reads CASKFRDRGPSTDTQYF. As DNA, the CDR3 is TGCGCCAGCAAATTCCGGGACAGGGGACCTAGCACAGATACGCAGTATTTT. This chain connects TRBV4-1 to TRBJ2-3; 10 bases are shared with TRBD1. The CDR3 is made up of 17 amino acids. V gave up 7 bases and J gave up 0 bases; unmatched junction bases: 10. Germline CDR1 and CDR2: MGHRA and YSYEKL.

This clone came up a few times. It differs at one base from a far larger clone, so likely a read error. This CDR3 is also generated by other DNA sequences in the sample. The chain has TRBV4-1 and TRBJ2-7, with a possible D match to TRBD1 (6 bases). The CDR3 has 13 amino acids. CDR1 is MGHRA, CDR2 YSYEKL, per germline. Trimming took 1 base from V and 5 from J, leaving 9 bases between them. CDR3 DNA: TGCGCCAGCAGCCAAGTGGGGGCCGACGAGCAGTACTTC. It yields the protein CASSQVGADEQYF.

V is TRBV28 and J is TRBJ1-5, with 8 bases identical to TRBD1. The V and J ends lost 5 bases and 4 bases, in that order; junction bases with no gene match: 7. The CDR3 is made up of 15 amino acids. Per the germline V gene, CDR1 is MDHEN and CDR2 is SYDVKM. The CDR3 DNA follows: TGTGCCAGCAGTACCGGGACAGGTCAAAATCAGCCCCAGCATTTT. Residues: CASSTGTGQNQPQHF.

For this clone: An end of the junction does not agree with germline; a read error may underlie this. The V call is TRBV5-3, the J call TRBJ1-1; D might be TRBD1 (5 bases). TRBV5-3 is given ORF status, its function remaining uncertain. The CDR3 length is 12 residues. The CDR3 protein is CASSSDSNEAFF. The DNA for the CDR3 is TGTGCCAGCAGCTCAGACAGTAATGAAGCTTTCTTT.

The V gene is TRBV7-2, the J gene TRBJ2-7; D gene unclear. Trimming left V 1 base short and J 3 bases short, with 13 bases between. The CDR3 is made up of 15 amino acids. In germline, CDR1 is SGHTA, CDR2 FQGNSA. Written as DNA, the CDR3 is TGTGCCAGCAGCTTAGAGGGAATTGTAGTCTACGAGCAGTACTTC. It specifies CASSLEGIVVYEQYF.

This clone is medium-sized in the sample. The CDR3 region is CASSLGVVSAYGYTF. For the CDR3, the DNA is TGCGCCAGCAGCTTGGGGGTGGTTTCGGCCTATGGCTACACCTTC. J is TRBJ1-2 and V is TRBV5-1; D is unresolved. Germline V gene sequence: CDR1 SGHRS, CDR2 YFSETQ. The germline V and J ends were trimmed by 0 bases and 4 bases, with 13 bases remaining between them. The CDR3 runs to 15 residues.

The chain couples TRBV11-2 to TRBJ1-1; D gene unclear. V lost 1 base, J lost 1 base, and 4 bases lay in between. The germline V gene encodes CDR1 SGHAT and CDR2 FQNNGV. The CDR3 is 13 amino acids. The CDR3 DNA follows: TGTGCCAGCAGCTTAGGCCCGAACACTGAAGCTTTCTTT. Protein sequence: CASSLGPNTEAFF.